What follows is one T cell receptor beta chain and its context. Repertoires were generated with immunoSEQ multiplex PCR, while TCRdb's copy carries only in-frame clones and drops some. The table includes approximately 71,000 clones, about 95% detected once. This entry comes from a study of cytomegalovirus exposure and HLA in healthy donors. CDR3 length equals 16 residues. Losses at the gene ends were 2 bases for V and 0 bases for J; bases not matched to a gene: 7. Germline assignment: CDR1 LGHNT and CDR2 FRNRAP. The clonotype comes from a woman younger than 35 in good health and CMV-seronegative. What was sequenced was PBMCs. The rearrangement uses TRBV12-5 and TRBJ2-7; 7 bases match TRBD1. CDR3 in amino acids: CASGLPDRPISYEQYF. For the CDR3, the DNA is TGTGCTAGTGGTTTGCCGGACAGGCCTATCTCCTACGAGCAGTACTTC.